Shown below are 18 T cell receptor beta chains from a single sample sequenced in a study of T-cell reconstitution after alpha-beta-depleted transplantation in children. Unique molecular identifiers were incorporated into the prepared TCRbeta library. TCRdb re-called the PCR reads through MiXCR, storing one row per CDR3 protein. The sample includes about a million distinct CDR3 sequences, about 31% of them seen just once. The sample consisted of PBMCs, mostly from graft donor cells, taken 360 days after TCRalphabeta/CD19-depleted stem cell transplant. The receptors were gathered from a boy under two years old who had a stem cell transplant for SCID, so the T cells may come from the graft donor.

This clonotype was seen at least ten times. The chain links TRBV9 to TRBJ2-5; D unclear. This CDR3 contains 13 residues. Germline V gene lookup returns CDR1 SGDLS and CDR2 YYNGEE. Trimming shortened V by 4 bases and J by 9 bases, and 16 bases separated the two germline ends. The CDR3 is CASSPEDGGAQYF. CDR3 nucleotides: TGTGCCAGCAGCCCCGAGGACGGTGGGGCCCAGTACTTC.

This clonotype was seen only a few times. The V call is TRBV5-1, the J call TRBJ2-1, with D uncertain. The CDR3 sequence is 16 residues long. CDR1 is SGHRS and CDR2 is YFSETQ in the germline V gene. The V end was cut by 4 bases, the J end by 5 bases, with 19 bases between. The chain's CDR3 is CASSRPVGSGNNEQFF. The CDR3 DNA follows: TGCGCCAGCAGCCGACCCGTAGGGTCGGGCAACAATGAGCAGTTCTTC.

This clonotype was recorded once. The chain carries TRBV6-1 and TRBJ2-6; weak D call: TRBD2 (5 bases). Germline V CDR1 and CDR2: MNHNS, SASEGT. CDR3 length: 16 residues. With 2 bases removed from V and 0 bases from J, the gap between germline ends came to 8 bases. The CDR3 here is CASSEPRVSGANVLTF. The DNA of the CDR3 is TGTGCCAGCAGTGAACCGAGGGTCTCTGGGGCCAACGTCCTGACTTTC.

The V call is TRBV28, the J call TRBJ2-3; TRBD1 aligns across 8 bases. Unmatched junction bases numbered 8, after V lost 6 bases and J lost 3 bases. Germline loops: CDR1 MDHEN, CDR2 SYDVKM. The CDR3 consists of 15 residues. The CDR3 DNA follows: TGTGCCAGCAGAAGTGGACAGGGAAGGACAGATACGCAGTATTTT. Translating it yields CASRSGQGRTDTQYF.

This clonotype was detected ten times or more. The chain joins TRBV18 to TRBJ2-7, with 8 bases that match TRBD1. J was trimmed by 1 base and V by 6 bases; bases with no gene match: 5. CDR3 size: 14 residues. Germline V gene lookup returns CDR1 KGHSH and CDR2 LQKENI. The CDR3 DNA follows: TGTGCCAGCTCCCCGACAGGGGCATCCTACGAGCAGTACTTC. This translates into CASSPTGASYEQYF.

This clonotype was counted a few times. V is TRBV12-3 or TRBV12-4 and J is TRBJ2-2; 9 bases are a match to TRBD1. The V and J ends lost 5 bases and 9 bases, in that order; junction bases with no gene match: 10. The CDR3 runs to 15 residues. As DNA, the CDR3 is TGTGCCAGCAGTGACCGGGACAGGGCCTTGTGGGAGCTGTTTTTT. Its translation: CASSDRDRALWELFF.

A few counts support this clonotype. This chain links TRBV5-1 with TRBJ1-1, with 11 bases fitting TRBD1. Germline V gene sequence: CDR1 SGHRS, CDR2 YFSETQ. The CDR3 totals 14 residues. The V and J ends lost 4 bases and 6 bases, in that order; junction bases with no gene match: 5. The CDR3, as DNA: TGCGCCAGCAGCCCGGGACAGGGGGTCGCTGAAGCTTTCTTT. It yields the protein CASSPGQGVAEAFF.

A few counts support this clonotype. The chain recombines TRBV12-3 or TRBV12-4 with TRBJ1-6; D possibly corresponds to TRBD1 (6 bases). The length of the CDR3 is 16 residues. The V end lost 6 bases, the J end lost 7 bases, and 19 bases lay between the germline ends. CDR3 sequence reads: CASRGIPGTPNSPLHF. The CDR3 coding sequence is TGTGCCAGCAGAGGGATACCCGGGACACCGAATTCACCCCTCCACTTT.

This chain connects TRBV28 to TRBJ2-7; unclear D gene. The ends were cut back, 3 bases at V and 0 bases at J, with 15 bases in the middle. The CDR3 loop spans 16 amino acids. From germline, CDR1 is MDHEN and CDR2 SYDVKM. The CDR3 DNA reads as TGTGCCAGCAGTTTCCCCCACAGCCCTAACTCCTACGAGCAGTACTTC. Amino acids: CASSFPHSPNSYEQYF.

This chain uses TRBV4-1 with TRBJ1-4, with TRBD1 as a possible D gene (6 bases). Germline loops: CDR1 MGHRA, CDR2 YSYEKL. The CDR3 contains 17 residues. V was cut by 1 base and J by 4 bases, with 16 bases left in between. For the CDR3, the DNA is TGCGCCAGCAGCCAAGGGGGGCCTTTGGGTTTTAATGAAAAACTGTTTTTT. It codes for CASSQGGPLGFNEKLFF.

This chain joins TRBV5-5 and TRBJ2-4, with 8 bases fitting TRBD1. Germline V gives CDR1 SGHKS, CDR2 YYEKEE (reference sequence). The CDR3 is 15 residues long. Germline trimming cut 4 bases from V and 0 bases from J; bases unmatched to any gene: 3. In DNA, the CDR3 is TGTGCCAGCAGCCTAACAGGGGGAGCCAAAAACATTCAGTACTTC. Its protein product is CASSLTGGAKNIQYF.

This clonotype has only a few counts. The chain combines TRBV4-3 with TRBJ2-2; D ambiguous. CDR3 size: 18 residues. V was shortened by 0 bases and J by 0 bases, with 14 bases between the two germline ends. CDR1 is LGHNA and CDR2 is YSLEER in the germline V gene. As DNA, the CDR3 is TGCGCCAGCAGCCAAGAGACGGAAAGGAACGCGAACACCGGGGAGCTGTTTTTT. Translation gives CASSQETERNANTGELFF.

This clonotype occurred a few times. This chain connects TRBV19 to TRBJ1-2; 12 nucleotides match TRBD1. Germline loops: CDR1 LNHDA, CDR2 SQIVND (reference sequence). The trim removed 5 bases at V and 2 bases at J, leaving 6 bases unmatched. The CDR3 runs to 16 residues. CDR3 in DNA: TGTGCCAGTAGTTCAAGTGGGACAGGGGGCAACTATGGCTACACCTTC. Amino acid sequence: CASSSSGTGGNYGYTF.

The genes are TRBV29-1 and TRBJ2-2, with D maybe TRBD1 (6 bases). From germline, CDR1 is SQVTM and CDR2 ANQGSEA. This CDR3 is built from 13 residues. Trimming cost V 4 bases and J 4 bases, with 10 bases left between them. CDR3 residues: CSVGKGGTGELFF. As DNA, the CDR3 is TGCAGCGTTGGTAAAGGGGGCACCGGGGAGCTGTTTTTT.

V usage is TRBV6-2 or TRBV6-3 and J usage is TRBJ2-3; the D is unclear. This CDR3 spans 15 amino acids. V lost 7 bases and J lost 3, with 17 bases in between. Looked up from germline, CDR1 is MNHEY and CDR2 is SVGEGT. CDR3 coding DNA: TGTGCCAGCAACGCGGACCTTTTACCGACAGATACGCAGTATTTT. Residues: CASNADLLPTDTQYF.

V gene TRBV12-3 or TRBV12-4 combines with J gene TRBJ2-1; D perhaps matches TRBD1 (6 bases). The CDR3 has 16 amino acids. V was clipped by 4 bases and J by 6 bases, with 19 bases between them. For the CDR3, the DNA is TGTGCCAGCAGTTCCCGGCACAGGGTCTTGAGCAATGAGCAGTTCTTC. It is translated as CASSSRHRVLSNEQFF.

The chain combines TRBV9 with TRBJ2-1; D is unclear. The V end was cut by 0 bases, the J end by 5 bases, with 12 bases between. Per germline, CDR1 SGDLS and CDR2 YYNGEE. The CDR3 has 15 amino acids. The CDR3 is CASSVGSRPDNEQFF. In DNA form, the CDR3 reads TGTGCCAGCAGCGTAGGTAGCCGCCCAGACAATGAGCAGTTCTTC.

This chain uses TRBV7-6 with TRBJ1-1; D may be TRBD1 (5 bases). This CDR3 is 15 amino acids long. The V gene's germline CDR1 is SGHVS and CDR2 FNYEAQ. V lost 1 base to trimming and J lost 2 bases, with 11 bases between them. The CDR3 bases are TGTGCCAGCAGCTTAGGGGGGACGCCCAACACTGAAGCTTTCTTT. Protein: CASSLGGTPNTEAFF. The whole variable domain, remainder taken from reference TRBV7-6 and TRBJ1-1, is GAGVSQSPRYKVTKRGQDVALRCDPISGHVSLYWYRQALGQGPEFLTYFNYEAQQDKSGLPNDRFSAERPEGSISTLTIQRTEQRDSAMYRCASSLGGTPNTEAFFGQGTRLTVV.